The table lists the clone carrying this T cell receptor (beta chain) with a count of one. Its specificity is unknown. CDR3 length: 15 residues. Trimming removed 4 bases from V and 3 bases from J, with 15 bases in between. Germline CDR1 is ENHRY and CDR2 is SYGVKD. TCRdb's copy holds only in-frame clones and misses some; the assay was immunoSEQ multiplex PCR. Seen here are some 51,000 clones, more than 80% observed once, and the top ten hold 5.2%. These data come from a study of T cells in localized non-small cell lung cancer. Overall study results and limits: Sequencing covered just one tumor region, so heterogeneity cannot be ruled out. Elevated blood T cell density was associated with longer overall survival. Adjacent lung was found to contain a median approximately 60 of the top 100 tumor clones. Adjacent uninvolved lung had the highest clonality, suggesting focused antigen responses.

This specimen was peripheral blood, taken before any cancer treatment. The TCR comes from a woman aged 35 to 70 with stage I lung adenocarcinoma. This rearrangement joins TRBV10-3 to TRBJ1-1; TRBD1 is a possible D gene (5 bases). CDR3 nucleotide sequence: TGTGCCATCAGTGTCAAAGGGAGGGGAGACACTGAAGCTTTCTTT. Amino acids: CAISVKGRGDTEAFF.